This T cell receptor beta chain comes out of a study of cytomegalovirus exposure and HLA in healthy donors. PCR amplification relied on 60 Vbeta primers (plus 13 Jbeta primers). Repertoires were generated with immunoSEQ multiplex PCR, while TCRdb's copy carries only in-frame clones and drops some. The table lists roughly 200,000 clones, 70% to 75% of them singletons. The origin of this receptor is a male donor in good health and CMV-seronegative. Sequencing used PBMCs.

This CDR3 reads CASSVKDYLMGDTQYF. The CDR3 coding sequence is TGTGCCAGCAGCGTAAAGGACTATCTGATGGGTGATACGCAGTATTTT. V usage is TRBV9 and J usage is TRBJ2-3; TRBD2 might be the D (6 bases). The CDR3 has 16 residues. The V gene lost 1 base and the J gene lost 6 bases, with 18 bases spanning the gap. From germline, CDR1 is SGDLS and CDR2 YYNGEE.